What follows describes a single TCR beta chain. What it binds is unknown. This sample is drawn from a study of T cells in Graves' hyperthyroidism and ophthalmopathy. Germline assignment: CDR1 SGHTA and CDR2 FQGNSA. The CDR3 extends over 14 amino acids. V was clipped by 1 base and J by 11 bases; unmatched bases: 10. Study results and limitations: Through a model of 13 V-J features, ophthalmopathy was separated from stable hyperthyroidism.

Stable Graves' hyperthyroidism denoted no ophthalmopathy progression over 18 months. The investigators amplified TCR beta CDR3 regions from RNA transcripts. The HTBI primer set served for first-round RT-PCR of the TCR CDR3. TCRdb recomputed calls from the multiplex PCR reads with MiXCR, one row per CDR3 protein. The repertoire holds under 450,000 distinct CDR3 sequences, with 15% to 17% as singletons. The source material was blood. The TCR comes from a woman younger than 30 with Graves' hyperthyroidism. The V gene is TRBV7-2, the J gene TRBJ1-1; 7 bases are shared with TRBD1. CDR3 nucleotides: TGTGCCAGCAGCTTAGAAAGGACAGGCCCCTCGGCTTTCTTT. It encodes CASSLERTGPSAFF.